These 21 T cell receptor beta chains were all obtained from the same sample, sequenced in a study of T cells expressing NK-cell markers. Each CDR3 protein gets one entry in TCRdb, which reprocessed the 5' RACE reads and gives no DNA. The sample table includes 550,000 or so distinct CDR3 sequences. The sample comprised blood T cells: a sorted CD56 or NKG2C T cell subset, CD4+ or CD8+ T cells, or bulk PBMC T cells (not recorded which). All receptors come from a man in his late teens or twenties in good health.

The J gene is TRBJ1-2, the V gene TRBV12-3 or TRBV12-4; the TRBD1 assignment by TCRdb is unverifiable without DNA. This CDR3 has 14 residues. The CDR3 is CASSTQGADYGYTF.

The V and J genes are TRBV5-1 and TRBJ2-7; the D call of TRBD1 rests on TCRdb alone, since no DNA is present to check it. The CDR3 is made up of 15 amino acids. The germline V gene has CDR1 SGHRS and CDR2 YFSETQ. CDR3 amino acids: CASSFRQGEPYEQYF.

The genes are TRBV7-9 and TRBJ2-7; the TCRdb call, TRBD2, lacks DNA for checking. CDR3 size: 15 residues. Germline-derived CDR1 and CDR2 are SEHNR and FQNEAQ (reference sequence). The CDR3 loop is CASSRRTSGSNEQYF. Combining the CDR3 with reference TRBV7-9 and TRBJ2-7 gives the whole variable domain DTGVSQNPRHKITKRGQNVTFRCDPISEHNRLYWYRQTLGQGPEFLTYFQNEAQLEKSRLLSDRFSAERPKGSFSTLEIQRTEQGDSAMYLCASSRRTSGSNEQYFGPGTRLTVT.

This chain joins TRBV4-1 and TRBJ2-5; with no DNA, the TCRdb D assignment of TRBD1 cannot be verified. The CDR3 loop spans 14 amino acids. Germline CDR1 reads MGHRA; CDR2 reads YSYEKL. CDR3 amino acids: CASSQGTGQETQYF.

The J gene is TRBJ2-7, the V gene TRBV4-2; TCRdb's D call of TRBD1 is untestable without DNA. CDR1 and CDR2 (germline): LGHNA, YNFKEQ. This CDR3 is 16 amino acids long. The CDR3 region is CASSHGQESPSYEQYF.

This CDR3 reads CASSLIGGDTQYF. The J gene is TRBJ2-3, the V gene TRBV12-3 or TRBV12-4; TCRdb calls TRBD1, which cannot be checked without DNA. The CDR3 is 13 amino acids.

The chain has TRBV18 and TRBJ2-5. The CDR3 consists of 16 residues. Germline V gene data show CDR1 as KGHSH and CDR2 as LQKENI. This CDR3 reads CASSKLESGIQETQYF. The full variable domain, rest sourced from reference TRBV18 and TRBJ2-5, is NAGVMQNPRHLVRRRGQEARLRCSPMKGHSHVYWYRQLPEEGLKFMVYLQKENIIDESGMPKERFSAEFPKEGPSILRIQQVVRGDSAAYFCASSKLESGIQETQYFGPGTRLLVL.

The V gene is TRBV6-1, the J gene TRBJ1-4; TCRdb selects TRBD1, and the lack of DNA leaves this call unchecked. In germline, CDR1 is MNHNS, CDR2 SASEGT. The CDR3 has 15 residues. CDR3 sequence reads: CASSGSRGRGEKLFF.

The rearrangement joins TRBV12-3 or TRBV12-4 to TRBJ2-5; there is no DNA to check the TCRdb D call of TRBD1. This CDR3 has 11 residues. The CDR3 here is CASSLLDNRYF.

The rearrangement links TRBV20-1 to TRBJ2-7; TCRdb proposes TRBD1, but this gene call is untestable without DNA. This CDR3 spans 15 amino acids. Germline CDR1 is DFQATT and CDR2 is SNEGSKA (reference sequence). CDR3 amino acids: CSARPLAGASYEQYF.

This chain joins TRBV5-1 and TRBJ2-1; TCRdb indicates TRBD1, and absent DNA this call remains unverified. In germline, CDR1 is SGHRS, CDR2 YFSETQ. CDR3 length equals 13 residues. CDR3 region: CASSEQRANEQFF.

The chain carries TRBV7-9 and TRBJ2-1; the D call of TRBD2 rests on TCRdb alone, since no DNA is present to check it. Germline loops: CDR1 SEHNR, CDR2 FQNEAQ (reference sequence). The length of the CDR3 is 14 residues. The CDR3: CASSLARQGDEQFF.

The CDR3 here is CSVLHRVSYEQYF. The J gene is TRBJ2-7, the V gene TRBV29-1; TCRdb returns TRBD1, unconfirmable since there is no DNA. In germline, CDR1 is SQVTM, CDR2 ANQGSEA. This CDR3 comprises 13 residues.

The CDR3 spells CASSPGLTSQETQYF. The chain couples TRBV5-1 to TRBJ2-5; TCRdb's assignment of TRBD2 cannot be checked, as there is no DNA. CDR3 length: 15 residues. Germline CDR1 reads SGHRS; CDR2 reads YFSETQ.

The V call is TRBV5-1, the J call TRBJ2-2; TCRdb lists TRBD1, though no DNA is available to test this call. Germline-derived CDR1 and CDR2 are SGHRS and YFSETQ. The CDR3 has 18 amino acids. The CDR3 loop is CASSLVRMGSPSPGELFF.

This sequence joins TRBV19 and TRBJ2-3; TCRdb gives TRBD2 as the D gene, but with no DNA this cannot be confirmed. CDR3 length equals 13 residues. Germline loops: CDR1 LNHDA, CDR2 SQIVND (reference sequence). CDR3: CASNVGAGDTQYF.

The chain is built from TRBV4-3 and TRBJ1-4. CDR1 is LGHNA and CDR2 is YSLEER in the germline V gene. The CDR3 length is 15 residues. The CDR3 loop reads CASSQERQRNEKLFF.

This rearrangement joins TRBV27 to TRBJ2-1; checking the TCRdb D call of TRBD2 is not possible without DNA. CDR3 length: 17 amino acids. Germline V gene data show CDR1 as MNHEY and CDR2 as SMNVEV (reference sequence). This chain's CDR3 is CASSRWERGHGRDEQFF.

The rearrangement links TRBV5-1 to TRBJ2-3; TCRdb's D call of TRBD2 is untestable without DNA. The CDR3 extends over 17 amino acids. The germline gives CDR1 SGHRS, CDR2 YFSETQ. CDR3 loop: CASSYQKTSGSAHTQYF.

The chain's CDR3 is CSARDPTGASPYEQYF. This chain joins TRBV20-1 and TRBJ2-7; TCRdb's D call, TRBD1, is unchecked because there is no DNA. The CDR3 has 16 amino acids. Germline V gene data show CDR1 as DFQATT and CDR2 as SNEGSKA (reference sequence).

The J gene is TRBJ2-5, the V gene TRBV12-3 or TRBV12-4. This CDR3 is built from 13 residues. CDR3 amino acids: CASSLSGLETQYF.